The sequence of this T cell receptor (beta chain) was determined in a study of blood T cells in healthy people across ages (dated by TCRdb to between 2014 and 2017). Concerning the study at large: In model experiments, template switching captured about one uniquely barcoded TCR beta cDNA molecule for every two T cells. Using deep sequencing normalized with unique cDNA molecular identifiers, the study measured how TCR beta repertoire diversity changes with age. The donors were split into four age groups: young (average 16 years), middle-aged (39), aged (over 55) and long-lived (82). To avoid experimental bias, donors of different ages were distributed randomly across sequencing lanes. Two additional independent replicas of 1 million unique cDNA reads from the same blood draw were analyzed for two donors (one aged 18 to 30 and one aged 80 or older). Study-wide findings and limitations: Bulk unsorted PBMC profiling prevented conclusive comparison of naive and antigen-experienced compartments. Total diversity estimates from one million sequenced T cells were considered lower bounds and underestimates. Because the CMV infection status of the donors was unknown, age-related changes in expanded clonotypes may potentially have been confounded. A strong correlation was found between observed TCR beta diversity and the percentage of naive T cells measured by flow cytometry. As age increased, observed TCR beta diversity per million T cells dropped in a roughly linear way, and a significant reduction was already evident by age 40. Compared with the aged group, the long-lived group had more naive CD4+ T cells, fewer expanded clones and increased TCR diversity, suggesting age selection.

Worth noting for this clonotype: No antigen is known for it. Base qualities are not provided; no much larger clone lies one nucleotide away.

V and J are truncated by 2 bases and 3 bases respectively, leaving an intervening sequence of 10 bases. CDR1 SEHNR and CDR2 FQNEAQ are derived from the germline V gene (reference sequence). Spanning cysteine to phenylalanine, the CDR3 consists of 14 amino acids. The CDR3 DNA has 42 bases and is translated from base 1. Preparation of the library involved 5' RACE. Sequencing instrument: Illumina HiSeq 2500. A second PCR of roughly 6 to 12 cycles was run with a J-beta primer mix and a sample-barcoded 5' primer. Each TCR beta cDNA molecule received a unique molecular identifier from a template-switch 5' adaptor carrying 12 random nucleotides. Each sample yielded at least 2.5 million CDR3-containing paired-end reads. The Mint cDNA synthesis kit, primed by a TRBC-specific oligonucleotide, was used to synthesize first-strand cDNA from all RNA. All cDNA was treated with uracil-DNA glycosylase and then went through a first 18-cycle PCR with the universal primers M1SS and BC2_uni_R. The authors' pipeline ran thus. Normalization of each sample was performed by random selection of 1 million high-quality reads, each carrying a distinct molecular identifier. Instead of being binned into consensus sequences, reads that shared molecular identifiers were thrown out. MiTCR, run with a Q25 quality threshold and the strictest error-elimination algorithm, handled CDR3 identification, clonotype clustering and error correction. A nonparametric unseen species model with Euler transformation was used to estimate lower-bound total TCR beta diversity. TCRdb trimmed the raw reads at Q25, called clones with MiXCR and kept productive beta chains. Every CDR3 protein is listed once, alongside the most common genes and DNA of its rows. V and J calls and clone size were set by TCRdb, not the authors. The sample has hundreds of thousands of distinct CDR3 sequences on record, roughly 40% of them singletons. The ten largest clonotypes hold around 13% of the sample.

Systemically healthy Caucasian individuals from Russia, around 39 in total and aged roughly 6 to 100 years, were included as donors. Each donor gave approximately 9.3 milliliters of peripheral blood, collected into EDTA-treated Vacutainer tubes. Ficoll-Paque density-gradient centrifugation was used to isolate PBMCs, with at least 7 million per sample. Trizol reagent was used to extract total RNA from PBMCs, with at least 5.5 micrograms per sample. Naive CD45RAhigh/CD27high T cell percentages were measured by flow cytometry on a PBMC aliquot from every donor. The sequence derives from a man younger than 35 in good health. Sequencing was carried out using blood. This sequence uses TRBV7-9 and TRBJ1-2; TRBD1 is a weak D gene call, 5 bases matching. In nucleotide form, the sequence is TGTGCCAGCAGCTTACCGGGGCCACACTATGGCTACACCTTC. Its translation reads: CASSLPGPHYGYTF.